The clone carrying this TCR beta chain was found many times. Its antigen remains unknown. The CDR3 is made up of 13 amino acids. CDR1 is MDHEN and CDR2 is SYDVKM in the germline V gene. Trimming pared 3 bases from V and 4 bases from J, leaving 10 bases between. TCRdb analysed the multiplex PCR reads with MiXCR anew, one entry per CDR3 protein. The sample has fewer than 150,000 distinct CDR3 sequences, over 20% seen once. The sample belongs to a study of breast tumors, draining lymph nodes, adjacent tissues. Findings and limits, study-wide: Data only fit, rather than demonstrated, lymph node origin of most tumor T cells. Most tumor T cells seemingly derive from lymph node, then expand in tumor. Tumor and nontumor repertoires were significantly more similar in luminal-like than in basal-like breast cancer. Tumor repertoires ranked between lymph nodes and nontumor tissue in diversity, with V and J gene preferences.

Samples came from axillary lymph nodes draining the breast cancer. Sequenced: axillary lymph node tissue. This sequence joins TRBV28 and TRBJ2-7; no clear D. This TCR was recovered from a female donor with breast cancer. Some clones in this sample may be carry-over from other donors' samples. CDR3 DNA sequence: TGTGCCAGCAGTTTCGCCACCTATTACGAGCAGTACTTC. Amino acid sequence: CASSFATYYEQYF.